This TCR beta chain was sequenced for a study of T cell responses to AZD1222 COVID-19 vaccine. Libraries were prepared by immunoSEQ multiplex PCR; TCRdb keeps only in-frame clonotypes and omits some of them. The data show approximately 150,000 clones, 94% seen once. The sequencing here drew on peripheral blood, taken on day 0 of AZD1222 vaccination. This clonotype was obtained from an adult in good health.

CDR3 loop: CASSLGGQGRPQHF. DNA of the CDR3: TGTGCCAGCAGCTTAGGGGGACAGGGAAGGCCCCAGCATTTT. This sequence joins TRBV7-2 and TRBJ1-5; 9 nucleotides agree with TRBD1. The germline V gene has CDR1 SGHTA and CDR2 FQGNSA. This CDR3 comprises 14 residues. V lost 1 base and J lost 9; bases outside the gene matches: 4.